Shown below are 4 T cell receptor beta chains from a single sample sequenced in a study of cytomegalovirus exposure and HLA in healthy donors. PCR used 60 Vbeta primers and 13 Jbeta primers. Libraries were prepared by immunoSEQ multiplex PCR; TCRdb keeps only in-frame clonotypes and omits some of them. Of roughly 190,000 clones listed, more than 70% are singletons. Sequenced: PBMCs. The origin of the receptors is a man aged 25-40 years in good health and CMV-seropositive.

The genes are TRBV5-4 and TRBJ1-5; D is unresolved. This CDR3 comprises 15 residues. The germline V gene has CDR1 SGHNT and CDR2 YYREEE (reference sequence). V lost 0 bases, J lost 11 bases, and 18 bases lay in between. The CDR3 spells CASSLDGLLPEAQHF. CDR3 DNA sequence: TGTGCCAGCAGCTTGGACGGACTCCTTCCAGAGGCCCAGCATTTT. Complete variable domain (other parts from reference TRBV5-4 and TRBJ1-5): ETGVTQSPTHLIKTRGQQVTLRCSSQSGHNTVSWYQQALGQGPQFIFQYYREEENGRGNFPPRFSGLQFPNYSSELNVNALELDDSALYLCASSLDGLLPEAQHFGDGTRLSIL.

The gene calls are TRBV4-1 and TRBJ2-7; D gene ambiguous. V lost 4 bases and J 2 bases, leaving 15 bases between the germline ends. Germline CDR1 and CDR2: MGHRA and YSYEKL. The CDR3 covers 15 residues. CDR3 region: CASSPGALVTYEQYF. For the CDR3, the DNA is TGCGCCAGCAGCCCCGGAGCTCTTGTAACCTACGAGCAGTACTTC.

This clone was detected only a few times. The chain combines TRBV2 with TRBJ1-6; 9 nucleotides agree with TRBD1. The ends lost 6 bases at V and 9 bases at J; junction bases unmatched: 3. The CDR3 runs 13 residues. From germline, CDR1 is SNHLY and CDR2 FYNNEI. In nucleotides, the CDR3 is TGTGCCAGCAGGGGACAGGGTGGTTCACCCCTCCACTTT. It codes for CASRGQGGSPLHF.

The chain joins TRBV6-6 to TRBJ1-6; 9 bases fit TRBD1. The CDR3 extends over 16 amino acids. Germline trimming cut 6 bases from V and 8 bases from J; bases unmatched to any gene: 11. Germline V gene lookup returns CDR1 MNHNY and CDR2 SVGAGI (reference sequence). The CDR3 is CASRPGTGTGDSPLHF. CDR3 in DNA: TGTGCCAGCAGGCCAGGGACAGGGACGGGGGATTCACCCCTCCACTTT.